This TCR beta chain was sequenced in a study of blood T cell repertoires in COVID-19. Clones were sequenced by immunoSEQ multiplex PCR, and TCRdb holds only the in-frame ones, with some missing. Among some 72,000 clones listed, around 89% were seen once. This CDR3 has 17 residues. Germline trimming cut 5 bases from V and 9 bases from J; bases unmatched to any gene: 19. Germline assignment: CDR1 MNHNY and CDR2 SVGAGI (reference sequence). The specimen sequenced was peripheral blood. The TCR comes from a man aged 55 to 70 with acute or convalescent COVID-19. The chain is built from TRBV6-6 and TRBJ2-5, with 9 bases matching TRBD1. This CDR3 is CASSPIPRDRVRGAQYF. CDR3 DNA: TGTGCCAGCAGTCCCATCCCCCGGGACAGGGTCAGGGGGGCCCAGTACTTC.